This entry concerns a single TCR beta chain. Time point noted: peripheral blood 6 weeks after treatment start. Pretreatment and on-treatment samples were taken, numbering 1 to 8 per patient. This sample is part of a study of PD-L1 blockade in urothelial cancer. Study in general: The patients' atezolizumab therapy, 1,200 mg intravenously every 3 weeks, started in the mid-2010s. The number of prior chemotherapy regimens per patient was 0 to 3.

V was trimmed by 6 bases and J by 1 base, leaving 8 bases between them. Germline V gene sequence: CDR1 MNHNY, CDR2 SVGAGI (reference sequence). This CDR3 is built from 13 residues. Profiling relied on immunoSEQ multiplex PCR, and the TCRdb table lists in-frame clones only, not all of them. The table includes roughly 110,000 clones, 85% to 95% detected once. The chain employs TRBV6-6 and TRBJ2-3; a weak D match, TRBD2 (5 bases). The receptor comes from a man aged 60 to 69 with urothelial cancer. The sequencing used PBMCs, collected around atezolizumab (anti-PD-L1) treatment. Here the CDR3 reads CASSHGGTDTQYF. The CDR3 nucleotides are TGTGCCAGCAGCCACGGGGGCACAGATACGCAGTATTTT.